These 6 T cell receptor beta chains were all obtained from the same sample, sequenced in a study of T cells in Graves' hyperthyroidism and ophthalmopathy. Amplification of TCR beta CDR3 regions used RNA as the template. An initial round of RT-PCR targeting the TCR CDR3 relied on the HTBI primer set. TCRdb ran MiXCR on the multiplex PCR reads and lists one entry per CDR3 protein. The profile shows around 600,000 distinct CDR3 sequences, around 15% of them singletons. The source material was blood. The receptors come from a woman aged 35 to 49 with Graves' ophthalmopathy.

This clonotype has just a few counts. The chain is built from TRBV6-5 and TRBJ1-6; TRBD1 matches 7 bases. In germline, CDR1 is MNHEY, CDR2 SVGAGI. V shed 4 bases, J shed 7 bases, and the junction held 7 bases outside the gene matches. The CDR3 has 15 amino acids. CDR3 bases: TGTGCCAGCAGTTCTAAGGGGGCGTCCAATTCACCCCTCCACTTT. Amino acid sequence: CASSSKGASNSPLHF.

In this sample, this clonotype turned up a few times. The rearrangement uses TRBV12-5 and TRBJ1-2; the D gene is possibly TRBD1 (5 bases). Germline V CDR1 and CDR2: LGHNT, FRNRAP. The CDR3 covers 13 residues. The V end lost 4 bases, the J end lost 14 bases, and 20 bases lay between the germline ends. The CDR3 DNA sequence: TGTGCTAGTGGTTCCCAAACAAAAGGGACTACAACCTTC. Residues: CASGSQTKGTTTF.

This clonotype was seen ten or more times. This chain uses TRBV6-1 with TRBJ1-1; D is perhaps TRBD1 (6 bases). The CDR3 covers 18 residues. Germline CDR1 MNHNS, CDR2 SASEGT. Trimming left V 7 bases short and J 2 bases short, with 26 bases between. The CDR3 spells CASNPKGRSGGLNTEAFF. The CDR3, as DNA: TGTGCCAGCAACCCTAAGGGGCGGAGTGGGGGGCTTAACACTGAAGCTTTCTTT.

This clonotype occurred a few times. This chain connects TRBV11-2 to TRBJ2-1; D ambiguous. V was pared by 2 bases and J by 7 bases, with 9 bases between. The germline V gene has CDR1 SGHAT and CDR2 FQNNGV. CDR3 length equals 13 residues. The chain's CDR3 is CASSLSLVNEQFF. The CDR3 region has the DNA TGTGCCAGCAGCTTAAGCTTAGTTAATGAGCAGTTCTTC. The full variable domain, completed using reference TRBV11-2 and TRBJ2-1, is EAGVAQSPRYKIIEKRQSVAFWCNPISGHATLYWYQQILGQGPKLLIQFQNNGVVDDSQLPKDRFSAERLKGVDSTLKIQPAKLEDSAVYLCASSLSLVNEQFFGPGTRLTVL.

This clonotype was seen at least ten times. CDR3 amino acids: CASSLRGQGDDEQFF. The DNA for the CDR3 is TGTGCCAGCAGCCTACGGGGACAGGGGGACGATGAGCAGTTCTTC. V and J are TRBV7-3 and TRBJ2-1, with 11 bases aligning to TRBD1. The CDR3 totals 15 residues. Germline V gene sequence: CDR1 SGHTA, CDR2 FQGTGA. V dropped 5 bases and J dropped 8; count of bases not matched to a gene: 8. Supplemented by reference TRBV7-3 and TRBJ2-1, the full variable domain reads GAGVSQTPSNKVTEKGKYVELRCDPISGHTALYWYRQSLGQGPEFLIYFQGTGAADDSGLPNDRFFAVRPEGSVSTLKIQRTERGDSAVYLCASSLRGQGDDEQFFGPGTRLTVL.

In its sample, this clonotype was seen a few times. The chain recombines TRBV5-1 with TRBJ2-1; 9 bases line up with TRBD2. Germline values: CDR1 SGHRS, CDR2 YFSETQ. CDR3 length: 16 amino acids. With 4 bases clipped from V and 4 bases from J, the junction kept 9 bases outside the gene matches. The CDR3 nucleotides read TGCGCCAGCAGCCCACTAGCGGGCGGCAGGTACAATGAGCAGTTCTTC. Residues: CASSPLAGGRYNEQFF. The full variable domain, completed using reference TRBV5-1 and TRBJ2-1, is KAGVTQTPRYLIKTRGQQVTLSCSPISGHRSVSWYQQTPGQGLQFLFEYFSETQRNKGNFPGRFSGRQFSNSRSEMNVSTLELGDSALYLCASSPLAGGRYNEQFFGPGTRLTVL.